The 9 T cell receptor beta chains in this list originate from one sample, sequenced in a study of T cells in localized non-small cell lung cancer. Repertoires were generated with immunoSEQ multiplex PCR, while TCRdb's copy carries only in-frame clones and drops some. The sample includes approximately 40,000 clones, around 87% of them seen just once. Sequences were derived from peripheral blood, sampled before any cancer treatment. The receptor set was obtained from a man between 18 and 49 years old with stage I lung adenocarcinoma.

The chain links TRBV4-1 to TRBJ2-1; 7 bases are shared with TRBD2. The CDR3 totals 17 residues. In germline, CDR1 is MGHRA, CDR2 YSYEKL. The trim removed 3 bases at V and 3 bases at J, leaving 11 bases unmatched. The CDR3 here is CASSHLTGGKGYNEQFF. CDR3 sequence (DNA): TGCGCCAGCAGCCACTTAACGGGGGGAAAGGGCTACAATGAGCAGTTCTTC.

The chain combines TRBV7-2 with TRBJ1-2; 7 nucleotides line up with TRBD1. The CDR3 sequence is 13 residues long. J gave up 5 bases and V 1 base, and 1 base lay outside the gene matches. CDR1 SGHTA and CDR2 FQGNSA come from the germline V gene. CDR3 in amino acids: CASSLEGAYGYTF. In DNA form, the CDR3 reads TGTGCCAGCAGCTTAGAGGGGGCGTATGGCTACACCTTC.

The CDR3 bases are TGTGCCAGTAGTATTTCTCCAGGGAAAGGAACCGGGGAGCTGTTTTTT. It translates to CASSISPGKGTGELFF. The J gene is TRBJ2-2, the V gene TRBV19; D is perhaps TRBD1 (5 bases). CDR1 and CDR2 from the germline V gene are LNHDA and SQIVND (reference sequence). Trimming pared 3 bases from V and 5 bases from J, leaving 16 bases between. The CDR3 is 16 amino acids.

V usage is TRBV19 and J usage is TRBJ2-3; 8 bases line up with TRBD2. Trimming removed 4 bases from V and 4 bases from J; junction bases left unmatched: 16. Germline V gene lookup returns CDR1 LNHDA and CDR2 SQIVND (reference sequence). The CDR3 has 18 residues. CDR3 nucleotides: TGTGCCAGTAGTAAATCGGGCCGGGGGGGCTCCGCCGCAGATACGCAGTATTTT. This codes for CASSKSGRGGSAADTQYF.

The V and J genes are TRBV4-1 and TRBJ1-2; 8 bases match TRBD1. J gave up 5 bases and V 6 bases, and 5 bases lay outside the gene matches. CDR1 is MGHRA and CDR2 is YSYEKL in the germline V gene. This CDR3 is 13 amino acids long. CDR3 nucleotide sequence: TGCGCCAGCAGGGGTCAGGGGGCGTATGGCTACACCTTC. It specifies CASRGQGAYGYTF.

The DNA of the CDR3 is TGTGCCAGCACAGCCTCTGGAAACACCATATATTTT. It yields the protein CASTASGNTIYF. The chain couples TRBV9 to TRBJ1-3; D gene ambiguous. The germline CDR1 and CDR2 sequences are SGDLS and YYNGEE. V was shortened by 6 bases and J by 0 bases, with 4 bases between the two germline ends. This CDR3 comprises 12 residues. Filled out from reference TRBV9 and TRBJ1-3, the complete variable domain reads DSGVTQTPKHLITATGQRVTLRCSPRSGDLSVYWYQQSLDQGLQFLIQYYNGEERAKGNILERFSAQQFPDLHSELNLSSLELGDSALYFCASTASGNTIYFGEGSWLTVV.

The rearrangement uses TRBV11-2 and TRBJ1-1, with a possible D match to TRBD1 (5 bases). CDR1 and CDR2 (germline): SGHAT, FQNNGV. V lost 3 bases to trimming and J lost 3 bases, with 20 bases between them. CDR3 length: 17 residues. CDR3 loop: CASSFWHLGAQDTEAFF. As DNA, the CDR3 is TGTGCCAGCAGCTTCTGGCACCTAGGGGCGCAGGACACTGAAGCTTTCTTT.

The gene calls are TRBV12-5 and TRBJ1-1; TRBD1 is a possible D gene (5 bases). Germline V gene data show CDR1 as LGHNT and CDR2 as FRNRAP. Trimming pared 7 bases from V and 7 bases from J, leaving 16 bases between. This CDR3 comprises 13 residues. The CDR3 DNA follows: TGTGCTAGTGCCATGCAGGGTCGGGGTGAAGCTTTCTTT. Protein product: CASAMQGRGEAFF.

This clone came up a few times. The chain combines TRBV18 with TRBJ1-5, with D uncertain. CDR3 length: 13 amino acids. Trimming pared 6 bases from V and 5 bases from J, leaving 11 bases between. Germline V lookup: CDR1 KGHSH, CDR2 LQKENI. CDR3 nucleotides: TGTGCCAGCTCTTCGACACTTTATCAGCCCCAGCATTTT. Amino acids: CASSSTLYQPQHF.